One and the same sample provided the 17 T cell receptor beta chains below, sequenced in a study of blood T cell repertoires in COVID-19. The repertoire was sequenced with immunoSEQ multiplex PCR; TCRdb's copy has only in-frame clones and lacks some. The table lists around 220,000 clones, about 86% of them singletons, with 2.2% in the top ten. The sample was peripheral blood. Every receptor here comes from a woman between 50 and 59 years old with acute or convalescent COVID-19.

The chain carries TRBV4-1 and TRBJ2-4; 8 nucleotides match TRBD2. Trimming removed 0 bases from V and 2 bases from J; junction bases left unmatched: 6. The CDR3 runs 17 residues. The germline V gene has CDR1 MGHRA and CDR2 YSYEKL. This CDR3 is CASSQDGAGVSKNIQYF. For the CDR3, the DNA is TGCGCCAGCAGCCAAGATGGAGCGGGAGTGTCCAAAAACATTCAGTACTTC.

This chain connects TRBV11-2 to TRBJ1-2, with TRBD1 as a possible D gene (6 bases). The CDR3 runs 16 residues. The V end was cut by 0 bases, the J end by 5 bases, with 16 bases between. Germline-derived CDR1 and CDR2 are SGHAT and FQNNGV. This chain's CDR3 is CASSLDLQGTIYGYTF. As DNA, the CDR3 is TGTGCCAGCAGCTTAGATCTTCAGGGGACGATTTATGGCTACACCTTC.

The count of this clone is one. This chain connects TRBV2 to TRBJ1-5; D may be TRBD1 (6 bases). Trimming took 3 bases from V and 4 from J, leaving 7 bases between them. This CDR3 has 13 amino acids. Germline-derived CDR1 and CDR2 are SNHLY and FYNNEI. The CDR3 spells CASSEGTNQPQHF. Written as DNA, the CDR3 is TGTGCCAGCAGTGAGGGGACAAATCAGCCCCAGCATTTT.

CDR3 in DNA: TGCAGCGTTTCTAGCGGGAGAGCATACGAGCAGTACTTC. Translation gives CSVSSGRAYEQYF. The V and J genes are TRBV29-1 and TRBJ2-7; 10 positions match TRBD2. This CDR3 is built from 13 residues. Looked up from germline, CDR1 is SQVTM and CDR2 is ANQGSEA. J gave up 4 bases and V 5 bases, and 5 bases lay outside the gene matches.

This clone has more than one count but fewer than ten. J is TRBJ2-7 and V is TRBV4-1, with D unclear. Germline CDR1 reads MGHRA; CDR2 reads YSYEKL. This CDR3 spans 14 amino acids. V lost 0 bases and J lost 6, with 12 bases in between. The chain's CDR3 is CASSQDVLDFEQYF. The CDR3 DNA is TGCGCCAGCAGCCAAGACGTCCTAGATTTCGAGCAGTACTTC.

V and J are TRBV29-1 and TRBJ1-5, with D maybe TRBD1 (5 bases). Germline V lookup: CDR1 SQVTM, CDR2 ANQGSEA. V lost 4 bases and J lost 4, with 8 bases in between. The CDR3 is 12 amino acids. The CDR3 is CSVGEGNQPQHF. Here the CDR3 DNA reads TGCAGCGTTGGGGAGGGGAATCAGCCCCAGCATTTT. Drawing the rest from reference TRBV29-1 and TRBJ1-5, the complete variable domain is SAVISQKPSRDICQRGTSLTIQCQVDSQVTMMFWYRQQPGQSLTLIATANQGSEATYESGFVIDKFPISRPNLTFSTLTVSNMSPEDSSIYLCSVGEGNQPQHFGDGTRLSIL.

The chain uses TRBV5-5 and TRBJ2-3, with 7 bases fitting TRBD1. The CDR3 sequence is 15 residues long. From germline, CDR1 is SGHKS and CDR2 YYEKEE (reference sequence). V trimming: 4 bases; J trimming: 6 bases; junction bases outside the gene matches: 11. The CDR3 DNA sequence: TGTGCCAGCAGCCAGGGACAGCCGACTCTGGATACGCAGTATTTT. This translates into CASSQGQPTLDTQYF.

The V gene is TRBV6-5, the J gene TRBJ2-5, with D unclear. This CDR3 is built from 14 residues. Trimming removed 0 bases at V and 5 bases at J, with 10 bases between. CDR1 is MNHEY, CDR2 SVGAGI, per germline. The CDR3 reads CASSYSGSAETQYF. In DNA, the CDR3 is TGTGCCAGCAGTTACTCCGGGTCGGCGGAGACCCAGTACTTC.

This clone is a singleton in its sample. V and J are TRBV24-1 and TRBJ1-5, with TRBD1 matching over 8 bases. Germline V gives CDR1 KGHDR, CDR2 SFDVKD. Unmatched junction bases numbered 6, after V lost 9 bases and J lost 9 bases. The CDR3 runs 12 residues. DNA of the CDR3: TGTGCCACCGGACAGGGACTTTTGCCCCAGCATTTT. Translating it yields CATGQGLLPQHF.

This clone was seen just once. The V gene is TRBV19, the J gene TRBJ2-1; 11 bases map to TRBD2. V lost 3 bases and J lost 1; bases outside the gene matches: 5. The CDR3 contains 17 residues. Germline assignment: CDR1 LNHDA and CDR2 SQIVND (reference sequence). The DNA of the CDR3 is TGTGCCAGTAGTATCGGGACTAGCGGTTTTTCCTACAATGAGCAGTTCTTC. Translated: CASSIGTSGFSYNEQFF.

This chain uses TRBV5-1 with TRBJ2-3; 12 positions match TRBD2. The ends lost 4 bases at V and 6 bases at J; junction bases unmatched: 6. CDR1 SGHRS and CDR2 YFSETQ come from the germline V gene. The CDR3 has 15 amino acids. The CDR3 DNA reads TGCGCCAGCAGCCTAGCGGGGGGGCCGGAGGATACGCAGTATTTT. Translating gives CASSLAGGPEDTQYF.

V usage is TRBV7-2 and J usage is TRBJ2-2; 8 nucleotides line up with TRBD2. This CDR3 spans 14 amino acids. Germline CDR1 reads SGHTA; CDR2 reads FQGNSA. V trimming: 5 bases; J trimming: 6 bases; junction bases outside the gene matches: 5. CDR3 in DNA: TGTGCCAGCAGCCTCAAGCGGGAGTCCGGGGAGCTGTTTTTT. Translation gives CASSLKRESGELFF.

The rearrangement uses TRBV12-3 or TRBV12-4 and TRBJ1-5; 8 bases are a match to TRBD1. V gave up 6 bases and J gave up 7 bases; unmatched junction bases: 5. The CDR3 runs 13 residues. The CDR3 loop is CASRGQGVQPQHF. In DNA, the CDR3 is TGTGCCAGCAGAGGACAGGGAGTCCAGCCCCAGCATTTT.

The CDR3 loop reads CASSPRGGAHSGNTIYF. For the CDR3, the DNA is TGTGCCAGCAGCCCTCGAGGAGGAGCTCACTCTGGAAACACCATATATTTT. The rearrangement uses TRBV21-1 and TRBJ1-3. TRBV21-1 is marked as a pseudogene. The CDR3 consists of 17 residues.

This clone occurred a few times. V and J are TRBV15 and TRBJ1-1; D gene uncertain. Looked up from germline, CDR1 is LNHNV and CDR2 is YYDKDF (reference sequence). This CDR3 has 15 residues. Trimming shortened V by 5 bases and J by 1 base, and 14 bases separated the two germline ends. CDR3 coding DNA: TGTGCCACCAGCTCTACGACAAGGAAGAACACTGAAGCTTTCTTT. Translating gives CATSSTTRKNTEAFF.

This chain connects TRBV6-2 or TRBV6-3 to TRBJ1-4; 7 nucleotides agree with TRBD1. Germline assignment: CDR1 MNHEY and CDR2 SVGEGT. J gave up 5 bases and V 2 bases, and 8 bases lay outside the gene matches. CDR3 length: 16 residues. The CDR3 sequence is CASSYPGQAVNEKLFF. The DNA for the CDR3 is TGTGCCAGCAGTTACCCCGGACAGGCGGTAAATGAAAAACTGTTTTTT.

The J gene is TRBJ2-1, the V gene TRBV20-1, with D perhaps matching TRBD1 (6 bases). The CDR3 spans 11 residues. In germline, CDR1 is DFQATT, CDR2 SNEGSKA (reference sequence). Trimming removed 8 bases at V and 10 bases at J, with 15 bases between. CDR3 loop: CSPKGGSEQFF. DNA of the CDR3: TGCAGTCCCAAAGGGGGTTCGGAGCAGTTCTTC.